This T cell receptor beta chain is drawn from a study of shared T cell receptors in the human thymus. The V end was cut by 6 bases, the J end by 3 bases, with 17 bases between. Per germline, CDR1 MDHEN and CDR2 SYDVKM. The CDR3 extends over 15 amino acids. TCRdb keeps only in-frame clones here, not all; method: immunoSEQ multiplex PCR. The table shows 600,000 to 900,000 clones, with approximately 83% occurring only once. These same data were also listed under a study on human thymus T cells.

This TCR was recovered from a girl in the first two years of life with a congenital heart defect. The V call is TRBV28, the J call TRBJ1-1; tentatively, D is TRBD1 (5 bases). The sequenced sample consisted of thymocytes. The CDR3 loop reads CASSRTFARHTEAFF. The CDR3 DNA sequence: TGTGCCAGCAGCAGGACATTTGCGCGTCACACTGAAGCTTTCTTT.